What follows is one T cell receptor beta chain and its context. The sample originates from a study of blood T cells in healthy people across ages. The CDR3 length is 16 residues. V was shortened by 4 bases and J by 2 bases, with 14 bases between the two germline ends. In germline, CDR1 is SGHDN, CDR2 FVKESK. The authors ran a second PCR of roughly 6 to 11 cycles using a sample-barcoded 5' primer and a J-beta primer mix. One entry per CDR3 protein, called by TCRdb with MiXCR from the 5' RACE reads. The sample holds 540,000 or so distinct CDR3 sequences, 24% seen once. The same data also contributed to another study, on T cells of mothers and their children.

This chain uses TRBV14 with TRBJ1-4, with D maybe TRBD1 (6 bases). The receptor was isolated from a boy younger than 18 in good health. The specimen was blood. The CDR3 bases are TGTGCCAGCAGCCGCACAACAGGGTTCACTAATGAAAAACTGTTTTTT. It encodes CASSRTTGFTNEKLFF. The full variable domain, with the rest looked up from reference TRBV14 and TRBJ1-4, is EAGVTQFPSHSVIEKGQTVTLRCDPISGHDNLYWYRRVMGKEIKFLLHFVKESKQDESGMPNNRFLAERTGGTYSTLKVQPAELEDSGVYFCASSRTTGFTNEKLFFGSGTQLSVL.